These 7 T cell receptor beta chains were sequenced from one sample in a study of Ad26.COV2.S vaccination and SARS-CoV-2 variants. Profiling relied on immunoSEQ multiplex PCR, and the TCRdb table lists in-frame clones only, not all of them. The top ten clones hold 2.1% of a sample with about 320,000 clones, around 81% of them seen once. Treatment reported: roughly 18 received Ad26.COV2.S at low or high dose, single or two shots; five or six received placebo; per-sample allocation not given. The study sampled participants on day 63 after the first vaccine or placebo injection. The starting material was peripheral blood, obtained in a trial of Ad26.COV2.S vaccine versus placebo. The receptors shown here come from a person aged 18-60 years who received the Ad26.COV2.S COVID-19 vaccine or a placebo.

The CDR3, as DNA: TGCGCCAGCAGCCAATGGCGAGGGGAGGAAGCTTTCTTT. Amino acid sequence: CASSQWRGEEAFF. The chain carries TRBV4-1 and TRBJ1-1; possible D gene TRBD1, 5 bases. The V and J ends lost 2 bases and 8 bases respectively, with 12 bases between them. CDR1 MGHRA and CDR2 YSYEKL come from the germline V gene. The CDR3 extends over 13 amino acids.

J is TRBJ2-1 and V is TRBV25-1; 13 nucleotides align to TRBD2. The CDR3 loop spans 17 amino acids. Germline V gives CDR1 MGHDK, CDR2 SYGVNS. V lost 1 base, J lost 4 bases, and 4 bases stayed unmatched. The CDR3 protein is CASSEWRTSGGYNEQFF. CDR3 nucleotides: TGTGCCAGCAGTGAATGGAGGACTAGCGGGGGTTACAATGAGCAGTTCTTC.

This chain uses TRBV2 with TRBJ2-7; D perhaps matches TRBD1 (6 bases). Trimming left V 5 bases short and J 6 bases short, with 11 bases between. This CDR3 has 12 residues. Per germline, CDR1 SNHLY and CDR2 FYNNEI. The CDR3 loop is CASSYRDTEQYF. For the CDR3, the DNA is TGTGCCAGCAGTTACCGGGACACCGAGCAGTACTTC.

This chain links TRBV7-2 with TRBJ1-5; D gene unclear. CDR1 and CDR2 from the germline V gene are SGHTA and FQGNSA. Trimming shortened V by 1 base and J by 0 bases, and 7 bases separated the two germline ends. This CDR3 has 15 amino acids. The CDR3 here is CASSLDVLSNQPQHF. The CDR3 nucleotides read TGTGCCAGCAGCTTAGACGTCCTTAGCAATCAGCCCCAGCATTTT.

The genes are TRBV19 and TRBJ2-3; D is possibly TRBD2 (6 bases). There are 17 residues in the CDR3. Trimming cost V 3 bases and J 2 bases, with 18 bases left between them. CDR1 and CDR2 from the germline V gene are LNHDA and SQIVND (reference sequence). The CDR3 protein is CASSIVGAGLLTDTQYF. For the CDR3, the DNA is TGTGCCAGTAGTATTGTAGGTGCGGGACTTCTCACAGATACGCAGTATTTT.

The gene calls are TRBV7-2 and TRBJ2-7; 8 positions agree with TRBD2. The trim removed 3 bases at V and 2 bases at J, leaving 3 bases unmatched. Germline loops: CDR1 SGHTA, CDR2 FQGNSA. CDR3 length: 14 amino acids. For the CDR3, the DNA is TGTGCCAGCAGCTTTGCGGGGGGCCCCTACGAGCAGTACTTC. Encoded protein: CASSFAGGPYEQYF. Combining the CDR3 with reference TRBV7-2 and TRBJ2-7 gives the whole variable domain GAGVSQSPSNKVTEKGKDVELRCDPISGHTALYWYRQSLGQGLEFLIYFQGNSAPDKSGLPSDRFSAERTGGSVSTLTIQRTQQEDSAVYLCASSFAGGPYEQYFGPGTRLTVT.

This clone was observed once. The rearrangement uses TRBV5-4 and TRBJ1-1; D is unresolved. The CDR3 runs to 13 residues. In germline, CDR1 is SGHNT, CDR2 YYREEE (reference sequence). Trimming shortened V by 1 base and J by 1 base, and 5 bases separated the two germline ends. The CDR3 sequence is CASSLSRNTEAFF. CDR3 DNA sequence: TGTGCCAGCAGCTTGTCCAGGAACACTGAAGCTTTCTTT.